This is a list of T cell receptor beta chains from one sample in a study of blood T cells in healthy people across ages. TCRdb passed the 5' RACE reads through MiXCR, listing each CDR3 protein once. Of hundreds of thousands of distinct CDR3 sequences in the sample, around half are singletons; the top ten hold 15% to 20%. The material sequenced was blood. All receptors derive from a man older than 75 in good health. The CDR3 runs from the conserved cysteine through the conserved F or W. D genes are given only for firm matches. Not all rows give a size; the values are once, few, many and, for expanded clones, a class.

v_call	d_call	j_call	cdr3_length	clone_size	cdr3_nt	cdr3_aa
TRBV20-1	NA	TRBJ2-7	15	NA	TGCAGTGCTCACCCCCGGAGGAGACTTCCCTACGAGCAGTACTTC	CSAHPRRRLPYEQYF
TRBV9	NA	TRBJ2-4	14	many	TGTGCCAGCAGCGGGGTTGGGGCCAAAAACATTCAGTACTTC	CASSGVGAKNIQYF
TRBV20-1	TRBD1	TRBJ2-5	16	NA	TGCAGCCACCGACCTGAGGACAGGGTCCAGCAAGAGACCCAGTACTTC	CSHRPEDRVQQETQYF
TRBV4-3	TRBD1	TRBJ2-7	16	NA	TGCGCCAGCAGCCAAGATTGGGGGACAGTCTCCTACGAGCAGTACTTC	CASSQDWGTVSYEQYF
TRBV7-3	NA	TRBJ2-5	16	few	TGTGCCAGCAGCGAAACGGGGCAGGGTAGCCAAGAGACCCAGTACTTC	CASSETGQGSQETQYF
TRBV2	NA	TRBJ1-3	16	NA	TGTGCCAGCAGTCCTAGCTGGGCTCTCTCTGGAAACACCATATATTTT	CASSPSWALSGNTIYF
TRBV20-1	TRBD2	TRBJ2-1	13	NA	TGCAGTGCTAGACTAGCGGGAGAGGTTGAGCAGTTCTTC	CSARLAGEVEQFF
TRBV11-2	NA	TRBJ2-1	16	NA	TGTGCCAGCAGCAGGGCTCGGGGGAATGGGCACAATGAGCAGTTCTTC	CASSRARGNGHNEQFF
TRBV29-1	NA	TRBJ1-4	13	few	TGCAGCGTTGAACCTTCCCTTGGCGAAAAACTGTTTTTT	CSVEPSLGEKLFF
TRBV29-1	TRBD1	TRBJ2-7	11	few	TGCAGCGTGAGGACAGGAGACGAGCAGTACTTC	CSVRTGDEQYF
TRBV28	NA	TRBJ2-7	12	few	TGTGCCAGCACCGGGACCTCCTACGAGCAGTACTTC	CASTGTSYEQYF
TRBV11-3	TRBD2	TRBJ2-1	15	NA	TGTGCCAGCAGCTTAGACGGACTAGCGGGGGGTGAGCAGTTCTTC	CASSLDGLAGGEQFF
TRBV20-1	TRBD1	TRBJ1-5	12	NA	TGCAGTGCTAGGGACAGGGGTCAGCCCCAGCATTTT	CSARDRGQPQHF
TRBV10-3	TRBD1	TRBJ2-5	15	NA	TGTGCCACGTCTCACGGGACAGGGGAATACAATGAGCAGTACTTC	CATSHGTGEYNEQYF
TRBV6-5	TRBD1	TRBJ1-4	15	few	TGTGCCAGCAGTCGCACCGGGACAGGGAATGAAAAACTGTTTTTT	CASSRTGTGNEKLFF
TRBV30	NA	TRBJ2-3	16	NA	TGTGCCTGGAGTGACCCGGGAAGGGTCAGCACAGATACGCAGTATTTT	CAWSDPGRVSTDTQYF
TRBV2	NA	TRBJ2-4	16	few	TGTGCCAGCAGTGATCGGCAGGCCCTAGCCAAAAACATTCAGTACTTC	CASSDRQALAKNIQYF
TRBV27	TRBD2	TRBJ2-4	14	NA	TGTGCCAGCAGTTTACTTCTAGCGGGAGGCCAACTGTACTTC	CASSLLLAGGQLYF
TRBV7-9	TRBD2	TRBJ2-1	16	few	TGTGCCAGTAACCTAGGGGGTAGCGGGAGAGTAAATGAGCAGTTCTTC	CASNLGGSGRVNEQFF
TRBV24-1	NA	TRBJ2-7	14	NA	TGTGCCACCAGTGCCCCGGGACATCGGAATGAGCAGTACTTC	CATSAPGHRNEQYF
TRBV12-3/TRBV12-4	TRBD2	TRBJ2-1	15	many	TGTGCCAGCAGAGAACTAGCGGGGAGTCACAATGAGCAGTTCTTC	CASRELAGSHNEQFF
TRBV20-1	NA	TRBJ2-7	13	few	TGCAGTGCTAACGGTCCCCGTCTTTACGAGCAGTACTTC	CSANGPRLYEQYF
TRBV27	TRBD1	TRBJ2-3	12	NA	TGTGCCAGCAGAGAGAGGACAGGCACGCAGTATTTT	CASRERTGTQYF
TRBV3-1	TRBD2	TRBJ2-3	12	once	TGTGCCAGCACCCTAGCGGGAGGGCCTAAGTATTTT	CASTLAGGPKYF
TRBV28	NA	TRBJ1-5	13	NA	TGTGCCAGCAGAGAGGGGGGGTATCAGCCCCAGCATTTT	CASREGGYQPQHF
TRBV20-1	TRBD2	TRBJ2-1	14	NA	TGCAGTGCTAGTGTAGCGGGAGGTCACAATGAGCAGTTCTTC	CSASVAGGHNEQFF
TRBV29-1	TRBD2	TRBJ2-5	14	NA	TGCAGCGTTGACCCTAGCGGGAGTGGTAATGAGCAGTACTTC	CSVDPSGSGNEQYF
TRBV29-1	NA	TRBJ2-3	16	few	TGCAGCGTTGAATGGCCCTCTAGTTCTAGCACAGATACGCAGTATTTT	CSVEWPSSSSTDTQYF
TRBV4-2	TRBD2	TRBJ2-7	16	few	TGTGCCAGCAGCCAAGGAACTAGCGGGGTTTTCTACGAGCAGTACTTC	CASSQGTSGVFYEQYF
TRBV2	TRBD1	TRBJ1-1	13	NA	TGTGCCAGCATACGGACAGGGGGCACTGAAGCTTTCTTT	CASIRTGGTEAFF
TRBV28	TRBD2	TRBJ2-7	14	NA	TGTGCCAGCAGTTTTGGGGCTAGCGGTGGTTTTCAGTACTTC	CASSFGASGGFQYF
TRBV20-1	NA	TRBJ1-5	15	NA	TGCAGTGCTCCTAGGGCGGACAGCGGCAATCAGCCCCAGCATTTT	CSAPRADSGNQPQHF
TRBV4-2	NA	TRBJ2-7	15	NA	TGTGCCAGCAGCCAATCTGGGCAGGGGAAAGAGGCCCAGTACTTC	CASSQSGQGKEAQYF
TRBV7-2	TRBD2	TRBJ2-5	17	NA	TGTGCCAGCAGCTCAGCGGCTAGCGGGAGATTGGAAGAGACCCAGTACTTC	CASSSAASGRLEETQYF
TRBV5-1	NA	TRBJ2-5	15	few	TGCGCCAGCAGCTTGGGATTTGGTGATCAAGAGACCCAGTACTTC	CASSLGFGDQETQYF
TRBV29-1	NA	TRBJ2-7	12	once	TGCAGCGGGGCCCTCCGCGGCGATGAGCAGTACTTC	CSGALRGDEQYF
TRBV6-1	TRBD1	TRBJ2-5	14	few	TGTGCCAGCAACAGAGGACAGGGTGGAGAGACCCAGTACTTC	CASNRGQGGETQYF
TRBV20-1	NA	TRBJ1-1	14	NA	TGCAGTGCTAGGACCTACGAGGGGGTCCCTGAAGCTTTCTTT	CSARTYEGVPEAFF
TRBV3-1	NA	TRBJ2-1	14	few	TGTGCCAGCAGCCCCTTAACTAGCTTTGATGAGCAGTTCTTC	CASSPLTSFDEQFF
TRBV7-2	TRBD2	TRBJ2-1	17	few	TGTGCCAGCAGCTTAGGACTAGCCGCGAGCTCCTACAATGAGCAGTTCTTC	CASSLGLAASSYNEQFF
TRBV5-6	NA	TRBJ2-7	14	NA	TGTGCCAGCAGGCCCGGGACGAGGCCTTACGAGCAGTACTTC	CASRPGTRPYEQYF
TRBV10-3	NA	TRBJ2-5	12	once	TGTGCCACCCTGGACGGCGGGGAGACCCAGTACTTC	CATLDGGETQYF
TRBV18	TRBD2	TRBJ2-1	15	NA	TGTGCCAGCTCACCGACTAGCGGAACTACCAATGAGCAGTTCTTC	CASSPTSGTTNEQFF
TRBV29-1	TRBD2	TRBJ2-7	13	NA	TGCAGCGTCCCTGGACTAGTCTCCTACGAGCAGTACTTC	CSVPGLVSYEQYF
TRBV29-1	TRBD2	TRBJ2-7	13	few	TGCAGCGTTGGTCGAGCGGGAATCTACGAGCAGTACTTC	CSVGRAGIYEQYF
TRBV25-1	TRBD1	TRBJ2-7	12	NA	TGTGCCGGACAGGTTTCTGCCCACGAGCAGTACTTC	CAGQVSAHEQYF
TRBV20-1	TRBD2	TRBJ2-5	16	few	TGCAGTGCTAGGAGTCCGGGACTAGCGGGAGTGGAGACCCAGTACTTC	CSARSPGLAGVETQYF
TRBV12-3/TRBV12-4	TRBD1	TRBJ2-3	16	NA	TGTGCCAGCAGTTTAGGGGACAGGGGGCCTCAAGATACGCAGTATTTT	CASSLGDRGPQDTQYF
TRBV12-3/TRBV12-4	NA	TRBJ2-7	14	many	TGTGCCAGCAGTTTAAGTGGGACGACCTACGAGCAGTACTTC	CASSLSGTTYEQYF
TRBV6-5	NA	TRBJ2-1	15	NA	TGTGCCAGCAGGAAGGTGGGGCGGGCTAACAATGAGCAGTTCTTC	CASRKVGRANNEQFF
TRBV20-1	NA	TRBJ2-7	12	few	TGCAGTGCTCCCAGGGAAGGGGACGAGCAGTACTTC	CSAPREGDEQYF
TRBV5-1	TRBD2	TRBJ2-7	15	NA	TGCGCCAGCAGCTTAGTTAGCGGGGGGTCCTACGAGCAGTACTTC	CASSLVSGGSYEQYF
TRBV7-2	NA	TRBJ1-2	14	NA	TGTGCCAGCAGCCGAGTCGGAGGGTCCTATGGCTACACCTTC	CASSRVGGSYGYTF
TRBV7-2	NA	TRBJ2-3	13	few	TGTGCCAGCAGCCCCCTAGTTGGAGATACGCAGTATTTT	CASSPLVGDTQYF
TRBV27	NA	TRBJ2-1	18	NA	TGTGCCAGCAGTTTCCCACAGGGGGGGACTAGCCCATTGCATGAGCAGTTCTTC	CASSFPQGGTSPLHEQFF
TRBV28	NA	TRBJ1-4	12	few	TGTGCCAGCAGTTTCACTAATGAAAAACTGTTTTTT	CASSFTNEKLFF
TRBV5-1	TRBD1	TRBJ1-1	14	NA	TGCGCCAGCAGGGCAGGGGGCATGAACACTGAAGCTTTCTTT	CASRAGGMNTEAFF
TRBV27	NA	TRBJ2-2	15	NA	TGTGCCAGCAGTCCAGGCGTTGCCGGGACCGGGGAGCTGTTTTTT	CASSPGVAGTGELFF
TRBV14	NA	TRBJ2-5	17	NA	TGTGCCAGCAGCCAAGAGTTAGCACGAGCTGGTTCGGAGACCCAGTACTTC	CASSQELARAGSETQYF